This T cell receptor (beta chain) was recorded in a study of blood T cell repertoires in COVID-19. This CDR3 comprises 14 residues. Germline CDR1 is SGHDT and CDR2 is YYEEEE. Trimming removed 2 bases from V and 4 bases from J, with 12 bases in between. Measured with immunoSEQ multiplex PCR; TCRdb has only the in-frame clones, and not every one. The sample shows about 270,000 clones, more than 80% of them seen only once. V is TRBV5-6 and J is TRBJ1-1; D is uncertain. Source material: PBMCs or T cells enriched from blood (not recorded which). The source of this sequence is a woman between 18 and 29 years old who had recovered from COVID-19. The CDR3 coding sequence is TGTGCCAGCAGCTTTGGGGTAGGGAGCACTGAAGCTTTCTTT. Amino acid sequence: CASSFGVGSTEAFF.